This T cell receptor beta chain was found in a study of blood T cell repertoires in COVID-19. About the study: The origin of the acute and convalescent COVID-19 samples was the United States, Italy and Spain. T cells, B-cell-depleted T cells, or PBMCs provided the cDNA or gDNA that served as material.

CDR3 size: 15 residues. Trimming removed 1 base from V and 6 bases from J; junction bases left unmatched: 3. Germline-derived CDR1 and CDR2 are SGHDT and YYEEEE. Per the authors' pipeline: Nucleated cell number was recorded as an estimate derived from reference gene primer amplification. The table came from immunoSEQ multiplex PCR; TCRdb's copy has only in-frame clones and leaves some out. Clonal size and the V and J genes are those of that table, whereas D and trimming came from the DNA. The sample lists over 85,000 clones; approximately 89% were seen once. The sample comprised peripheral blood. The TCR sequence derives from a human donor with active COVID-19. The donor label of this sample is uncertain. The chain links TRBV5-6 to TRBJ1-6, with 8 bases fitting TRBD1. CDR3 coding DNA: TGTGCCAGCAGCTTGCTTACAGGGGGTAATTCACCCCTCCACTTT. Translation: CASSLLTGGNSPLHF.